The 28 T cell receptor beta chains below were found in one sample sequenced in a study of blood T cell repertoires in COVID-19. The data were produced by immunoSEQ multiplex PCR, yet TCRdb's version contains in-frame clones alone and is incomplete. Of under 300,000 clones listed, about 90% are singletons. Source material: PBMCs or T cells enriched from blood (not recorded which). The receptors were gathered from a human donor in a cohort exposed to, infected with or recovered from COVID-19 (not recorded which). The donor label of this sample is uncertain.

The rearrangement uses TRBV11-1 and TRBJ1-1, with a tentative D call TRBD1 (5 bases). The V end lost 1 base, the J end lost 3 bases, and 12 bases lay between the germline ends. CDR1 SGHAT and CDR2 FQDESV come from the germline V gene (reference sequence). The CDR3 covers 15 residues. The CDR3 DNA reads TGTGCCAGCAGCTTAGAGGGGTCGGGGGACACTGAAGCTTTCTTT. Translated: CASSLEGSGDTEAFF. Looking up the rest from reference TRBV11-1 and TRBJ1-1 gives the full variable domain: EAEVAQSPRYKITEKSQAVAFWCDPISGHATLYWYRQILGQGPELLVQFQDESVVDDSQLPKDRFSAERLKGVDSTLKIQPAELGDSAMYLCASSLEGSGDTEAFFGQGTRLTVV.

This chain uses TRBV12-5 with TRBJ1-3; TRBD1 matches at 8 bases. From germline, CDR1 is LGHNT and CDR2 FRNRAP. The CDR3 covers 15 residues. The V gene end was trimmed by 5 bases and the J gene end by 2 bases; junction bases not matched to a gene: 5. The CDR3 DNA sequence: TGTGCTAGTGGTCTTGAGACAGGGGCTGGAAACACCATATATTTT. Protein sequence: CASGLETGAGNTIYF.

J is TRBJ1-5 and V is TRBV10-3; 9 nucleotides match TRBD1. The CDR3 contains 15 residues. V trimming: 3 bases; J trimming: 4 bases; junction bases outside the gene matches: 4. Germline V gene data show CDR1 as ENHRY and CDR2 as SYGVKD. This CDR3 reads CAISDVQGANQPQHF. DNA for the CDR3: TGTGCCATCAGTGACGTACAGGGGGCAAATCAGCCCCAGCATTTT.

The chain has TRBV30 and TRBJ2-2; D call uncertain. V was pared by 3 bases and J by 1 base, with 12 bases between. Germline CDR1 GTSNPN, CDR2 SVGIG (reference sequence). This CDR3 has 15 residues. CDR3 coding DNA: TGTGCCTGGAGGGCGCAGCAGGAGAACACCGGGGAGCTGTTTTTT. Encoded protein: CAWRAQQENTGELFF.

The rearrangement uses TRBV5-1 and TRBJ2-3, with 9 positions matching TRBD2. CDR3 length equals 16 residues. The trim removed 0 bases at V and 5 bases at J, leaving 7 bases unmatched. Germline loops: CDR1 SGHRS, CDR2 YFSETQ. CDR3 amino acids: CASSLVRGGSGDTQYF. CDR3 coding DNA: TGCGCCAGCAGCTTGGTGCGGGGGGGCTCTGGAGATACGCAGTATTTT.

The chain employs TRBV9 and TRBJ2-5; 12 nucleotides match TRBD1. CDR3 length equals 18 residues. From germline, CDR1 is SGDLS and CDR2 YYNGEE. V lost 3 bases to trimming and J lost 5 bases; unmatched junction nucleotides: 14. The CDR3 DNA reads TGTGCCAGCAGCGCACCGACCGGGACAGGGGGCCCGCGGGAGACCCAGTACTTC. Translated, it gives CASSAPTGTGGPRETQYF.

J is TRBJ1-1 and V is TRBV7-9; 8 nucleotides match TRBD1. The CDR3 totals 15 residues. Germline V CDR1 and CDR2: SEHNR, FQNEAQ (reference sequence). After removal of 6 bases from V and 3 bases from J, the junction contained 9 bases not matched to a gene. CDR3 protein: CASRSYTGGDTEAFF. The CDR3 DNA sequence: TGTGCCAGCAGGTCTTATACAGGGGGGGACACTGAAGCTTTCTTT.

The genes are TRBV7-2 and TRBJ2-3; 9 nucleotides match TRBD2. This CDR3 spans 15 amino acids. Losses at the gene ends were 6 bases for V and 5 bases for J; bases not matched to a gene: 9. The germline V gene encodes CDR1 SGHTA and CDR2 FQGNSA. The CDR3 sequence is CASRTAGGPGDTQYF. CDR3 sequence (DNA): TGTGCCAGCAGAACTGCGGGGGGGCCGGGAGATACGCAGTATTTT. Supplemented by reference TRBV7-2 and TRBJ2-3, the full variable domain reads GAGVSQSPSNKVTEKGKDVELRCDPISGHTALYWYRQSLGQGLEFLIYFQGNSAPDKSGLPSDRFSAERTGGSVSTLTIQRTQQEDSAVYLCASRTAGGPGDTQYFGPGTRLTVL.

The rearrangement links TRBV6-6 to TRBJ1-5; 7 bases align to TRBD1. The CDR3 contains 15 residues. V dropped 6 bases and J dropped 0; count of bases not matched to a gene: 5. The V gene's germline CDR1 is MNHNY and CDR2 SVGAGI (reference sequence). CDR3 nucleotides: TGTGCCAGCAGGTCCGGGACAGATAGCAATCAGCCCCAGCATTTT. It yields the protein CASRSGTDSNQPQHF.

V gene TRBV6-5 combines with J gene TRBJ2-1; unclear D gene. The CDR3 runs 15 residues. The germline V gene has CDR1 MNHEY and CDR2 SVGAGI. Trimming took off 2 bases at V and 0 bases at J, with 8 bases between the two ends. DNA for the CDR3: TGTGCCAGCAGTTACATAGTCGGCTCCTACAATGAGCAGTTCTTC. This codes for CASSYIVGSYNEQFF.

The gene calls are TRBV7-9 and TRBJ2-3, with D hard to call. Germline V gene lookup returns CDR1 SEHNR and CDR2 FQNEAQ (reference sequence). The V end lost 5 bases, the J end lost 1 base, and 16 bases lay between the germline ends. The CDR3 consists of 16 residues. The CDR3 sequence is CASSESLLTGTDTQYF. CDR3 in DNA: TGTGCCAGCAGCGAATCCCTATTAACTGGCACAGATACGCAGTATTTT.

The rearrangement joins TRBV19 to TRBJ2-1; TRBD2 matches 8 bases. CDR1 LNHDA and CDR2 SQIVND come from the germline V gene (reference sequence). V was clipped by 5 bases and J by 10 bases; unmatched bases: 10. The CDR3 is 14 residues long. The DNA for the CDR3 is TGTGCCAGTAGTCCGAGGGGCGGGGGGTTGGAGCAGTTCTTC. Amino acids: CASSPRGGGLEQFF.

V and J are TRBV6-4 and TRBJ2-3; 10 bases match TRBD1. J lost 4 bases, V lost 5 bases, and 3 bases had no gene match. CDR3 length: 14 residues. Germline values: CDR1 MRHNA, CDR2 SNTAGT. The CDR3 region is CASSPGQGADTQYF. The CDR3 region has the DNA TGTGCCAGCAGTCCCGGACAGGGGGCAGATACGCAGTATTTT.

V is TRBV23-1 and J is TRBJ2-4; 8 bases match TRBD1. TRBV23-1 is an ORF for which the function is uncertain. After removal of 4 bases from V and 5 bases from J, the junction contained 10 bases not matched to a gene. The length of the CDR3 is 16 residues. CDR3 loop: CASSPLTGEAENIQYF. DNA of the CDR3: TGCGCCAGCAGTCCGTTGACAGGGGAGGCGGAAAACATTCAGTACTTC.

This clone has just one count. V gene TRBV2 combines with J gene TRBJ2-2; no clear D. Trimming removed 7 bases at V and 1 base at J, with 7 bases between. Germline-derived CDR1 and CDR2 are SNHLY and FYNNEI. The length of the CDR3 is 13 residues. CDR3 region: CASNSGNTGELFF. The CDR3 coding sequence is TGTGCCAGCAACTCAGGGAACACCGGGGAGCTGTTTTTT.

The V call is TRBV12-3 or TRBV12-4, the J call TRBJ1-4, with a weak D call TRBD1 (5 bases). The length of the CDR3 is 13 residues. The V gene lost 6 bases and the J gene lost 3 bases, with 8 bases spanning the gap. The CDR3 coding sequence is TGTGCCAGCAGGGGGGGTGCTAATGAAAAACTGTTTTTT. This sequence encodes CASRGGANEKLFF.

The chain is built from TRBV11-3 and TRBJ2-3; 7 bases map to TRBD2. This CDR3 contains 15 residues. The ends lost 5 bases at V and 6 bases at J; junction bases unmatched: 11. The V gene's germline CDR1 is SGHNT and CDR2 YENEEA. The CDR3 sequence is CASSRTTSYQDTQYF. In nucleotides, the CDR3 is TGTGCCAGCAGCCGCACGACTAGCTATCAGGATACGCAGTATTTT. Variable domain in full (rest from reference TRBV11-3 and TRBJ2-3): EAGVVQSPRYKIIEKKQPVAFWCNPISGHNTLYWYLQNLGQGPELLIRYENEEAVDDSQLPKDRFSAERLKGVDSTLKIQPAELGDSAVYLCASSRTTSYQDTQYFGPGTRLTVL.

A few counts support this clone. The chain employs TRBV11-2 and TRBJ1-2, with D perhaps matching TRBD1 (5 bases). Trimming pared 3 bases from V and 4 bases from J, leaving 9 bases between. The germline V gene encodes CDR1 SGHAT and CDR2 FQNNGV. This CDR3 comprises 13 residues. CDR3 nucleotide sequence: TGTGCCAGCAGCTTTGACAGTACCTATGGCTACACCTTC. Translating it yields CASSFDSTYGYTF. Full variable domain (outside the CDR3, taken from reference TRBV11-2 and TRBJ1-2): EAGVAQSPRYKIIEKRQSVAFWCNPISGHATLYWYQQILGQGPKLLIQFQNNGVVDDSQLPKDRFSAERLKGVDSTLKIQPAKLEDSAVYLCASSFDSTYGYTFGSGTRLTVV.

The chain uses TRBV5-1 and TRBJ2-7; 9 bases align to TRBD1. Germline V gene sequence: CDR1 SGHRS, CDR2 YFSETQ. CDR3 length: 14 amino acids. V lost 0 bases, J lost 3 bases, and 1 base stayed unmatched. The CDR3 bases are TGCGCCAGCAGCTTGGTGGACAGGGGCTACGAGCAGTACTTC. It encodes CASSLVDRGYEQYF.

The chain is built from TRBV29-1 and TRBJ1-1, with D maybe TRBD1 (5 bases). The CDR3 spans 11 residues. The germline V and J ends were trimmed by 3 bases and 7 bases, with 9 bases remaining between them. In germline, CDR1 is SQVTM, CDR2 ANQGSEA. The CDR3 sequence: CSVEGGSEAFF. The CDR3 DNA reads TGCAGCGTTGAGGGGGGGAGTGAAGCTTTCTTT.

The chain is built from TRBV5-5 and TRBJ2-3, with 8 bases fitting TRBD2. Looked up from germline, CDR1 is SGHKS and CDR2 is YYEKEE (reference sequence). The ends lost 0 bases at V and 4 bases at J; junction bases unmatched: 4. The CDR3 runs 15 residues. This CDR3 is CASSLGGGRSDTQYF. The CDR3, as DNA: TGTGCCAGCAGCTTGGGCGGGGGGCGGTCAGATACGCAGTATTTT.

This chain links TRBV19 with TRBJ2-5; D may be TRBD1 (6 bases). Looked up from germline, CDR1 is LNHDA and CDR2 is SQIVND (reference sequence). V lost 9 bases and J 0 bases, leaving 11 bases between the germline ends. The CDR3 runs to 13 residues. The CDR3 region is CASGTPYQETQYF. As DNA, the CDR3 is TGTGCCAGCGGGACACCATACCAAGAGACCCAGTACTTC.

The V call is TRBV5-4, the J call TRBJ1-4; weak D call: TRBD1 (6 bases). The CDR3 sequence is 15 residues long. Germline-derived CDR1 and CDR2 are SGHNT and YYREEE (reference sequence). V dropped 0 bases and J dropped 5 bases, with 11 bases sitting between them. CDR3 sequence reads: CASSLGQGTNEKLFF. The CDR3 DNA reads TGTGCCAGCAGCTTGGGGCAGGGGACGAATGAAAAACTGTTTTTT.

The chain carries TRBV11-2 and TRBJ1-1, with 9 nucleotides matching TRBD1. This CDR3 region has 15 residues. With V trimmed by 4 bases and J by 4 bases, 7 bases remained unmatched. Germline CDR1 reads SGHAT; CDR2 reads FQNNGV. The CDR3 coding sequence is TGTGCCAGCAGCTCGTACAGGGGGCGAGGCACTGAAGCTTTCTTT. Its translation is CASSSYRGRGTEAFF.

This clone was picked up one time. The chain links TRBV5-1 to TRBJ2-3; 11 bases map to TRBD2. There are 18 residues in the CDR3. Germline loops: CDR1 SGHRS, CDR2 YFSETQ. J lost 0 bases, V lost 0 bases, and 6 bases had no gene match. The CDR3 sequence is CASSLAVGTSGSTDTQYF. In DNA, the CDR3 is TGCGCCAGCAGCTTGGCCGTGGGGACTAGCGGAAGCACAGATACGCAGTATTTT.

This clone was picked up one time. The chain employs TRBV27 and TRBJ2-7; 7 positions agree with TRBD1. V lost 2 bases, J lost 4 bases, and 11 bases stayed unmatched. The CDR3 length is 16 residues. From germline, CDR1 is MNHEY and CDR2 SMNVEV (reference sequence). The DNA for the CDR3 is TGTGCCAGCAGTTTAGGGGCCGGGACAGCGAGATACGAGCAGTACTTC. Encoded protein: CASSLGAGTARYEQYF.

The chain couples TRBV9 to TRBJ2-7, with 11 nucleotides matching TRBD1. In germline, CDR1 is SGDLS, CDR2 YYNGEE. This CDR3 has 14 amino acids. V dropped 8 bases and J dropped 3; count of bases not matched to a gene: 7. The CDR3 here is CASSRGTGGYEQYF. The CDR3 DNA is TGTGCCAGTTCCCGAGGGACAGGGGGCTACGAGCAGTACTTC.

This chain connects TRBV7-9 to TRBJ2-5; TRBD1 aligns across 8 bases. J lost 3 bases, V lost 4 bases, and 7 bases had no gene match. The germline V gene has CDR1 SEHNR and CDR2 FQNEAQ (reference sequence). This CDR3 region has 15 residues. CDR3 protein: CASSSGQGLEETQYF. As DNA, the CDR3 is TGTGCCAGCAGCTCCGGACAGGGTTTAGAAGAGACCCAGTACTTC.